The text below deals with one T cell receptor (beta chain). Its antigen is not known. A much larger clone differs by one base, so this may be a read error. The data derive from a study of tumor-infiltrating lymphocytes in primary liver carcinoma. In the study overall: Roughly 3.65 to 7.5 million productive TCRbeta reads came from each sample, comparable across tissue types.

CDR1 and CDR2 (germline): MNHEY, SVGAGI. The CDR3 extends over 14 amino acids. Germline DNA was also extracted, while the blood RNA originated from unsorted whole blood. Patients were chronically HBV-infected and treatment-naive. Findings and caveats of the study: Compared with blood, tumor repertoires held significantly more in their top 250 clones. Tumor-adjacent and tumor-blood pairs displayed less overlap than did pairs of tumor regions.

Researchers generated TCR beta cDNA from about 450 ng of total RNA, relying on a constant-region primer. Libraries covering TCR beta were generated through three nested multiplex PCR rounds (using a slightly modified ARM-PCR). It was with TRBV1-TRBV30 forward primers and a C-beta reverse primer that the first two PCR rounds were run, at roughly 11 cycles each. TCRdb ran MiXCR on the multiplex PCR reads and lists one entry per CDR3 protein. The table includes some 320,000 distinct CDR3 sequences, more than 55% detected once. The rearrangement joins TRBV6-5 to TRBJ2-6, with TRBD1 as a possible D gene (5 bases). This clonotype was sampled from a man aged 35-49 years with primary liver carcinoma and hepatitis B virus infection. Sequencing was done on a sample of peripheral blood. In DNA form, the CDR3 reads TGTGCCAGCAGTTTAGAGTCTGGGGCCAACGTCCTGATTTTC. It codes for CASSLESGANVLIF.